Detailed here is one T cell receptor beta chain. This record belongs to a study of blood T cell repertoires in COVID-19. Original data processing: Counts of nucleated cells, estimated from reference gene primer amplification, were obtained. The data were produced by immunoSEQ multiplex PCR, yet TCRdb's version contains in-frame clones alone and is incomplete. V and J calls and clone size are copied from that table; D and trimming were computed from the DNA. The profile covers about 130,000 clones, with about 89% appearing a single time and roughly 18% taken by the ten largest. V was trimmed by 4 bases and J by 3 bases, leaving 15 bases between them. This CDR3 has 16 residues. Germline V CDR1 and CDR2: LGHDT, YNNKEL (reference sequence).

The V gene is TRBV3-1 (or the pseudogene TRBV3-2), the J gene TRBJ1-4; D unresolved. The TCR comes from a man aged 45-65 years with active or convalescent COVID-19. Material: peripheral blood. Here the CDR3 reads CASSRGGSWANEKLFF. The CDR3 DNA reads as TGTGCCAGCAGCCGCGGAGGGAGCTGGGCTAATGAAAAACTGTTTTTT.